This TCR beta chain appears in the sequencing data of a study of blood T cell repertoires in COVID-19 (TCRdb year 2020). Regarding the study in general: Samples from collaborators originated in the United States, Italy and Spain and spanned both the acute and convalescent phases of COVID-19. A freely available public database, intended as a resource for researchers studying the immune response to SARS-CoV-2, is where the repertoires were released. Deeply sampled blood TCRbeta repertoires from subjects exposed to, actively infected with, or recovered from COVID-19 were included in the dataset. The sample metadata nearly always contained a de-identified subject ID, COVID-19 status, age in years and sex. Where HLA class I and class II types were available, the types were taken from metadata supplied by the sample provider, not from assay-based typing. The material from the prospective study consisted of cDNA or gDNA derived from T cells, B-cell-depleted T cells, or PBMCs. Samples were obtained from the ongoing ImmuneRACE study (first 160 participants) and from 1,254 subjects provided by 6 global collaborators.

One collaborating source in Seattle enrolled patients while the patients were actively infected and followed the patients over time throughout the course of disease. Whole blood was collected in K2EDTA tubes by collaborating institutions according to the institutions' own protocols. Collaborator samples were shipped for TCRbeta analysis as frozen whole blood, isolated PBMCs, or DNA extracted from either sample type. Overall results and qualifications from the work: Clinical and demographic metadata were provided uncurated, with the amount varying by source and participant.

To note about this clone: The target of this receptor is not known. No quality values exist for individual bases; no much larger clone is one base distant.

Clipping removes 6 bases from V and 8 bases from J, with 10 as the unmatched junction base count. From the germline V gene, CDR1 is KGHDR and CDR2 is SFDVKD. Spanning cysteine to phenylalanine, the CDR3 consists of 15 amino acids. Only the CDR3 portion is preserved as DNA: 45 bases, with reading frame beginning at the first base. TCRbeta CDR3 regions were amplified from genomic DNA using the immunoSEQ Assay, a bias-controlled multiplex PCR. From the authors' description of their analysis: Within the assay, amplification of reference gene primers was used to estimate how many nucleated cells each sample contained. To quantify the absolute abundance of each unique TCRbeta CDR3 rearrangement, sequence reads were collapsed and filtered. For each sample, productive Simpson clonality was calculated as the square root of Simpson's diversity index across productive rearrangements. Entries here come from immuneACCESS through TCRdb and include only in-frame sequences with V and J called. Some clones fail to appear in such tables; in the studies checked, an unresolved V gene covers under half of the shortfall, and the cause of the remainder is unknown. V and J calls and clone size follow that table, whereas D and trimming were derived from the DNA. Here the sample has about 300,000 clones; about 90% occur a single time. The ten largest clones capture 5.5% to 8% of the sample.

The sequencing sample was made of peripheral blood. This receptor was taken from a woman aged 45-59 years with COVID-19, enrolled during active disease. The V and J genes are TRBV24-1 and TRBJ2-1, and 9 junctional nucleotides match TRBD1. The DNA sequence reads TGTGCCACCAGTAGCGGGACAGGGTTTTCCTATGAGCAGTTCTTC. This sequence encodes CATSSGTGFSYEQFF.